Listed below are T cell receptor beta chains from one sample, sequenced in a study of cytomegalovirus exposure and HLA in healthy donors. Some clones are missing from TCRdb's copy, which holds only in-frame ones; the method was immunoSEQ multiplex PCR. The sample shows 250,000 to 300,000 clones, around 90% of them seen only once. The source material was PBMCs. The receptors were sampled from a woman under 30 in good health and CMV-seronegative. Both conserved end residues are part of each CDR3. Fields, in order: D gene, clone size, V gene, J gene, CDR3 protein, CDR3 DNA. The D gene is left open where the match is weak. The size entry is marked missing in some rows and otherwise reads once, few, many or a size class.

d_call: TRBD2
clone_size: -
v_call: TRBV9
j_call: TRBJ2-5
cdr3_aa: CASSAQAGIIQETQYF
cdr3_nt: TGTGCCAGCAGCGCCCAAGCGGGGATCATTCAAGAGACCCAGTACTTC

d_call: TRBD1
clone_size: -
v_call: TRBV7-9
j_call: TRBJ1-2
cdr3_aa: CASSLWSGGDYGYTF
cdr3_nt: TGTGCCAGCAGCTTATGGTCAGGGGGAGACTATGGCTACACCTTC

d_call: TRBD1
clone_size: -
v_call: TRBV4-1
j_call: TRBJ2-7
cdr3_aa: CASSQNHPGTGLSYEQYF
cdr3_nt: TGCGCCAGCAGCCAGAACCACCCCGGGACAGGTTTATCCTACGAGCAGTACTTC

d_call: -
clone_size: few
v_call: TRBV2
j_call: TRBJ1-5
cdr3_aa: CASSTGFSNQPQHF
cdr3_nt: TGTGCCAGCAGTACAGGGTTTAGCAATCAGCCCCAGCATTTT

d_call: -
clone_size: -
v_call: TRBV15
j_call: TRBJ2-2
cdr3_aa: CATSHMGQTNTGELFF
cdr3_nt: TGTGCCACCAGCCATATGGGGCAGACCAACACCGGGGAGCTGTTTTTT

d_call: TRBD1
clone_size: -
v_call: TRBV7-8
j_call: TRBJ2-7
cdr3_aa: CASSGTGDPYEQYF
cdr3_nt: TGTGCCAGCAGCGGGACAGGAGACCCCTACGAGCAGTACTTC

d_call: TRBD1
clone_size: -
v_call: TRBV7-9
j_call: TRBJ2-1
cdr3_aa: CASSSSSNRGGEQFF
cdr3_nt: TGTGCCAGCAGCTCAAGCAGCAACAGGGGTGGTGAGCAGTTCTTC

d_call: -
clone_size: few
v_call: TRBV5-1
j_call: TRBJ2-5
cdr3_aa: CASSLTGMGQETQYF
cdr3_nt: TGCGCCAGCAGCTTGACAGGGATGGGCCAAGAGACCCAGTACTTC

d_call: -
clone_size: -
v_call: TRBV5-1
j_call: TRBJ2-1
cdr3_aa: CASSFPASEQFF
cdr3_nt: TGCGCCAGCAGCTTTCCGGCTAGTGAGCAGTTCTTC

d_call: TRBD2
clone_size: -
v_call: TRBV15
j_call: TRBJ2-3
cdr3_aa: CATSTRTSGTDTQYF
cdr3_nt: TGTGCCACCAGCACACGGACTAGCGGGACAGATACGCAGTATTTT

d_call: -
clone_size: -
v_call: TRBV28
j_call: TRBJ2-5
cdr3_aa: CASSSLETQYF
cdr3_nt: TGTGCCAGCAGTTCACTAGAGACCCAGTACTTC

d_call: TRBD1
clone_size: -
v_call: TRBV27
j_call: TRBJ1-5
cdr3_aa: CASTATGASNQPQHF
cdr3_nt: TGTGCCAGCACCGCGACAGGGGCTAGCAATCAGCCCCAGCATTTT

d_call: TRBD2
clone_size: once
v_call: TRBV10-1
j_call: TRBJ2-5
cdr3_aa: CASSEFRGGYQETQYF
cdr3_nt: TGCGCCAGCAGTGAGTTTCGCGGGGGGTACCAAGAGACCCAGTACTTC

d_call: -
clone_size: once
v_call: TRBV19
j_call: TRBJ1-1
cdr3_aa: CASSIVGGSLGTEAFF
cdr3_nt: TGTGCCAGTAGTATAGTCGGGGGAAGCTTAGGCACTGAAGCTTTCTTT

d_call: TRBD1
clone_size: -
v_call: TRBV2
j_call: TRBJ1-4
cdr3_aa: CASSPTGGSEKLFF
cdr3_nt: TGTGCCAGCAGTCCCACAGGGGGGAGCGAAAAACTGTTTTTT

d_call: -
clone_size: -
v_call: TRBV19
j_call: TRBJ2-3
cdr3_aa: CASSMGQGVDTQYF
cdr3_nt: TGTGCCAGTAGTATGGGTCAGGGTGTGGATACGCAGTATTTT

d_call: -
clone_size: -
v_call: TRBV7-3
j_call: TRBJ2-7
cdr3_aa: CASSLGGRAGNYEQYF
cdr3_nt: TGTGCCAGCAGCTTAGGCGGTCGGGCAGGGAACTACGAGCAGTACTTC

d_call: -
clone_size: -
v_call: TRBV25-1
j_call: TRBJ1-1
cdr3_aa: CASSERIDSEAFF
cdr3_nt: TGTGCCAGCAGTGAACGTATTGACAGTGAAGCTTTCTTT

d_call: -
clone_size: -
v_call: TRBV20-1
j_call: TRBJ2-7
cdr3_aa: CSALTTYEQYF
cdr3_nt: TGCAGTGCGTTGACAACCTACGAGCAGTACTTC

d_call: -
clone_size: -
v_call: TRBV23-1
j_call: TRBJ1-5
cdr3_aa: CASSQSGKIGNQPQHF
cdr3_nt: TGCGCCAGCAGTCAATCCGGGAAGATCGGCAATCAGCCCCAGCATTTT

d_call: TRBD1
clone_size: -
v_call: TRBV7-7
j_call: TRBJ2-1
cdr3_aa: CASSFQDRPYNEQFF
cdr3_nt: TGTGCCAGCAGCTTCCAGGACAGGCCCTACAATGAGCAGTTCTTC

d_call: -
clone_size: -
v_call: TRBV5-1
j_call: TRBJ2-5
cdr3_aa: CASMDGQGETQYF
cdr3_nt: TGCGCCAGCATGGACGGGCAGGGCGAGACCCAGTACTTC

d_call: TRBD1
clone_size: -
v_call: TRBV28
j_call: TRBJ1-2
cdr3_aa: CASSLKQGDRGYTF
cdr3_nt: TGTGCCAGCAGTCTAAAACAGGGGGATAGGGGCTACACCTTC

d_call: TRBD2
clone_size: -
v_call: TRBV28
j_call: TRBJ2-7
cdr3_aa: CASSVTSTGTSGYEQYF
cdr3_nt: TGTGCCAGCAGTGTAACCTCGACCGGGACTAGCGGGTACGAGCAGTACTTC

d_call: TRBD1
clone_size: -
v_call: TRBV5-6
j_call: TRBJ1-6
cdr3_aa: CASSRTGGASYNSPLHF
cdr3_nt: TGTGCCAGCAGCCGGACAGGGGGCGCTTCCTATAATTCACCCCTCCACTTT